This T cell receptor beta chain was identified during a study of cytomegalovirus exposure and HLA in healthy donors. Study results and limitations: Later analysis demonstrated an association between a missense DCLRE1C variant and TCR beta V- and J-gene trimming. Later, TCR association rates were found to vary by HLA locus, highest for DRB1 and lowest for HLA-C. Most CMV-associated TCR beta chains appeared HLA-restricted in a later analysis.

The primer mix had 60 Vbeta and 13 Jbeta primers. Measured with immunoSEQ multiplex PCR; TCRdb has only the in-frame clones, and not every one. The repertoire consists of 110,000 to 150,000 clones, with approximately 82% occurring once and the leading ten covering under 10%. Points on this clone: The antigen is not known.

There are 17 residues in the CDR3. Germline trimming cut 5 bases from V and 5 bases from J; bases unmatched to any gene: 16. CDR1 and CDR2 (germline): SGHTA, FQGNSA. This TCR derives from a woman in her sixties or seventies in good health and CMV-seropositive. The V and J genes are TRBV7-2 and TRBJ1-2, with 8 bases matching TRBD1. The sample was PBMCs. The CDR3 spells CASSRTGTGRNPYGYTF. The CDR3 DNA follows: TGTGCCAGCAGCCGGACCGGGACAGGACGTAACCCGTATGGCTACACCTTC.